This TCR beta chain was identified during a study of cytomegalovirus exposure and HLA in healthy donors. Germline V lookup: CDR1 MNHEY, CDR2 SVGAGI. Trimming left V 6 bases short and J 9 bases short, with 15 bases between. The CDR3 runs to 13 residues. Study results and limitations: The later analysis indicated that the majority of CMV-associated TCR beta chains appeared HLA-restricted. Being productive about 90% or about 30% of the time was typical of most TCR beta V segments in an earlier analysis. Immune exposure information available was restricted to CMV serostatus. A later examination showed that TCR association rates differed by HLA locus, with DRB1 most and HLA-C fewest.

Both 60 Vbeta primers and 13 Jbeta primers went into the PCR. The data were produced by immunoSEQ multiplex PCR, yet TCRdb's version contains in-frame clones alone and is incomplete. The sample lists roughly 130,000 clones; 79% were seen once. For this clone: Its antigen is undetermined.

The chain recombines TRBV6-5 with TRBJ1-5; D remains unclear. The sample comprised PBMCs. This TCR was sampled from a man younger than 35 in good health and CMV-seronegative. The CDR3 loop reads CASRERRSWPQHF. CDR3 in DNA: TGTGCCAGCAGAGAACGTAGGAGCTGGCCCCAGCATTTT.